The 30 T cell receptor beta chains below come from one sample, sequenced in a study of blood T cell repertoires in COVID-19. Profiled with immunoSEQ multiplex PCR; TCRdb holds only in-frame clones, not every one. Of some 200,000 clones in the sample, 83% are singletons; the top ten hold 1.3%. Sequenced material: peripheral blood. The origin of the receptors is a young woman with COVID-19, enrolled during active disease.

The chain recombines TRBV11-2 with TRBJ1-1; D ambiguous. The germline V and J ends were trimmed by 2 bases and 1 base, with 5 bases remaining between them. Looked up from germline, CDR1 is SGHAT and CDR2 is FQNNGV. The length of the CDR3 is 13 residues. The CDR3 spells CASSLNGNTEAFF. The CDR3 nucleotides are TGTGCCAGCAGCTTAAACGGGAACACTGAAGCTTTCTTT.

The chain uses TRBV7-6 and TRBJ2-1; 8 bases map to TRBD2. The CDR3 sequence is 16 residues long. Germline values: CDR1 SGHVS, CDR2 FNYEAQ. Trimming cost V 2 bases and J 8 bases; bases outside gene matches: 11. CDR3 loop: CASSLWGREALDEQFF. Here the CDR3 DNA reads TGTGCCAGCAGCTTATGGGGGCGGGAGGCATTGGATGAGCAGTTCTTC. Full variable domain (missing parts from reference TRBV7-6 and TRBJ2-1): GAGVSQSPRYKVTKRGQDVALRCDPISGHVSLYWYRQALGQGPEFLTYFNYEAQQDKSGLPNDRFSAERPEGSISTLTIQRTEQRDSAMYRCASSLWGREALDEQFFGPGTRLTVL.

The genes are TRBV30 and TRBJ2-6, with D hard to call. The V gene lost 8 bases and the J gene lost 1 base, with 6 bases spanning the gap. Germline CDR1 is GTSNPN and CDR2 is SVGIG (reference sequence). There are 12 residues in the CDR3. The CDR3: CARYSGANVLTF. The DNA of the CDR3 is TGTGCCCGGTATTCTGGGGCCAACGTCCTGACTTTC.

The J gene is TRBJ2-3, the V gene TRBV3-1 (or the pseudogene TRBV3-2); 7 positions match TRBD2. The CDR3 runs to 17 residues. V was pared by 2 bases and J by 3 bases, with 11 bases of the junction left unmatched. CDR1 is LGHDT and CDR2 is YNNKEL in the germline V gene (reference sequence). The CDR3 sequence is CASSQRSSGGRTDTQYF. CDR3 DNA sequence: TGTGCCAGCAGCCAACGGTCTAGCGGAGGACGGACAGATACGCAGTATTTT.

There are a few counts of this clone. This chain connects TRBV3-1 (or the pseudogene TRBV3-2) to TRBJ2-1; a weak D match, TRBD2 (5 bases). Trimming left V 1 base short and J 7 bases short, with 14 bases between. CDR3 length: 15 residues. CDR1 and CDR2 from the germline V gene are LGHDT and YNNKEL (reference sequence). This CDR3 is CASSQGELVQNEQFF. In DNA, the CDR3 is TGTGCCAGCAGCCAAGGGGAACTAGTCCAAAATGAGCAGTTCTTC.

This chain connects TRBV5-1 to TRBJ2-3, with TRBD1 matching over 9 bases. This CDR3 is built from 16 residues. V trimming: 3 bases; J trimming: 3 bases; junction bases outside the gene matches: 8. In germline, CDR1 is SGHRS, CDR2 YFSETQ. The CDR3 DNA follows: TGCGCCAGCAGCTGGACTGGACAGGGGTGGACAGATACGCAGTATTTT. Translation: CASSWTGQGWTDTQYF.

In this sample, this clone turned up a few times. The J gene is TRBJ2-5, the V gene TRBV5-5, with a possible D match to TRBD2 (5 bases). Trimming removed 5 bases from V and 2 bases from J, with 16 bases in between. The CDR3 has 15 residues. Germline values: CDR1 SGHKS, CDR2 YYEKEE (reference sequence). The DNA of the CDR3 is TGTGCCAGCAGACCCTTCGGGGTTCCTCAAGAGACCCAGTACTTC. This sequence encodes CASRPFGVPQETQYF.

V usage is TRBV4-3 and J usage is TRBJ1-3; 9 nucleotides align to TRBD1. The CDR3 totals 15 residues. Trimming removed 0 bases from V and 10 bases from J; junction bases left unmatched: 7. CDR1 LGHNA and CDR2 YSLEER come from the germline V gene. The CDR3, as DNA: TGCGCCAGCAGCCAAGATGCACAGGGGGCAACAACCATATATTTT. Translating gives CASSQDAQGATTIYF.

The chain is built from TRBV7-7 and TRBJ2-1; 13 bases agree with TRBD2. This CDR3 has 16 residues. Looked up from germline, CDR1 is SSHAT and CDR2 is FNYEAQ (reference sequence). V was clipped by 1 base and J by 7 bases; unmatched bases: 4. The CDR3 DNA reads as TGTGCCAGCAGCTTAGGGACTAGCGGGAGTGGGAATGAGCAGTTCTTC. Protein product: CASSLGTSGSGNEQFF.

The chain employs TRBV7-2 and TRBJ2-7, with D perhaps matching TRBD1 (5 bases). V lost 1 base, J lost 8 bases, and 9 bases lay in between. CDR1 and CDR2 (germline): SGHTA, FQGNSA. CDR3 size: 12 residues. CDR3 amino acids: CASSLGAGKQYF. CDR3 bases: TGTGCCAGCAGCTTAGGGGCAGGGAAGCAGTACTTC.

The rearrangement uses TRBV28 and TRBJ2-3; 9 nucleotides match TRBD2. Germline CDR1 reads MDHEN; CDR2 reads SYDVKM. Unmatched junction bases numbered 8, after V lost 3 bases and J lost 4 bases. The CDR3 contains 16 residues. The CDR3, as DNA: TGTGCCAGCAGTTTTTATAGCGGGGGAGTCGCAGATACGCAGTATTTT. Translating it yields CASSFYSGGVADTQYF.

J is TRBJ1-6 and V is TRBV12-3 or TRBV12-4, with D possibly TRBD1 on 6 matching bases. V lost 4 bases and J lost 12, with 10 bases in between. The CDR3 spans 12 residues. This chain's CDR3 is CASSSTGKPLHF. The CDR3 DNA sequence: TGTGCCAGCAGTTCCACAGGGAAACCCCTCCACTTT.

The chain carries TRBV9 and TRBJ1-5, with D perhaps TRBD1 (6 bases). The CDR3 runs to 15 residues. Germline loops: CDR1 SGDLS, CDR2 YYNGEE. Trimming removed 4 bases from V and 2 bases from J, with 13 bases in between. DNA of the CDR3: TGTGCCAGCAGCTTGGGGGCAGACGGCAATCAGCCCCAGCATTTT. This gives the protein CASSLGADGNQPQHF.

This clone is a singleton in its sample. The chain recombines TRBV6-6 with TRBJ1-1, with D possibly matching TRBD1 (5 bases). V lost 8 bases to trimming and J lost 1 base, with 11 bases between them. Germline CDR1 is MNHNY and CDR2 is SVGAGI (reference sequence). The CDR3 runs to 13 residues. The CDR3 DNA reads as TGTGCCAGCGTTATGACAGCGAACACTGAAGCTTTCTTT. Protein: CASVMTANTEAFF.

The J gene is TRBJ1-3, the V gene TRBV18, with 8 bases fitting TRBD1. The ends lost 4 bases at V and 0 bases at J; junction bases unmatched: 2. Per the germline V gene, CDR1 is KGHSH and CDR2 is LQKENI. The CDR3 is made up of 15 amino acids. CDR3 nucleotides: TGTGCCAGCTCACTCGGACAGGGCTCTGGAAACACCATATATTTT. Residues: CASSLGQGSGNTIYF.

The J gene is TRBJ1-5, the V gene TRBV15; the match to TRBD1 covers 9 bases. The CDR3 contains 15 residues. The junction had 5 bases not matched to a gene; V was cut back by 1 base and J by 7 bases. Germline-derived CDR1 and CDR2 are LNHNV and YYDKDF (reference sequence). The CDR3 sequence: CATSRVGQGRQPQHF. The DNA for the CDR3 is TGTGCCACCAGCAGAGTCGGACAGGGGCGGCAGCCCCAGCATTTT.

The chain links TRBV28 to TRBJ1-2; tentative D call: TRBD1 (6 bases). Germline-derived CDR1 and CDR2 are MDHEN and SYDVKM. V lost 10 bases and J lost 3, with 12 bases in between. CDR3 length: 12 amino acids. The DNA for the CDR3 is TGTGCCATCCAGGGGCCGTACTATGGCTACACCTTC. This gives the protein CAIQGPYYGYTF.

The chain is built from TRBV30 and TRBJ2-7, with 7 bases aligning to TRBD1. The CDR3 contains 15 residues. V dropped 0 bases and J dropped 3; count of bases not matched to a gene: 8. Germline CDR1 is GTSNPN and CDR2 is SVGIG (reference sequence). CDR3 sequence reads: CAWSVRGTVIYEQYF. The CDR3 DNA is TGTGCCTGGAGTGTACGAGGGACAGTGATCTACGAGCAGTACTTC.

The chain joins TRBV11-2 to TRBJ1-2; 9 bases align to TRBD1. This CDR3 contains 15 residues. The J segment lost 6 bases and the V segment lost 5 bases, leaving 10 bases of the junction unmatched. Per the germline V gene, CDR1 is SGHAT and CDR2 is FQNNGV. The CDR3 spells CASSPTGTGNNGYTF. CDR3 nucleotides: TGTGCCAGCAGCCCCACGGGGACAGGGAATAATGGCTACACCTTC.

This clone has just a few counts. Other DNA sequences in the sample encode the same CDR3. The rearrangement links TRBV18 to TRBJ1-6; a possible D gene is TRBD1 (5 bases). With 6 bases removed from V and 5 bases from J, the gap between germline ends came to 8 bases. The CDR3 is made up of 13 amino acids. Germline-derived CDR1 and CDR2 are KGHSH and LQKENI. CDR3 coding DNA: TGTGCCAGCTCCCAGGGAAATAATTCACCCCTCCACTTT. This translates into CASSQGNNSPLHF. The entire variable domain, with the rest obtained from reference TRBV18 and TRBJ1-6, is as follows: NAGVMQNPRHLVRRRGQEARLRCSPMKGHSHVYWYRQLPEEGLKFMVYLQKENIIDESGMPKERFSAEFPKEGPSILRIQQVVRGDSAAYFCASSQGNNSPLHFGNGTRLTVT.

The chain carries TRBV19 and TRBJ1-4; D not resolved. The CDR3 spans 15 residues. Trimming left V 7 bases short and J 5 bases short, with 17 bases between. CDR1 is LNHDA and CDR2 is SQIVND in the germline V gene (reference sequence). The CDR3 loop reads CASKVGERRNEKLFF. The CDR3 DNA is TGTGCCAGTAAAGTTGGGGAGCGTCGGAATGAAAAACTGTTTTTT.

This clone turned up a few times. This chain connects TRBV15 to TRBJ1-5; a possible D gene is TRBD1 (5 bases). The CDR3 is 14 residues long. Germline CDR1 reads LNHNV; CDR2 reads YYDKDF (reference sequence). V was pared by 0 bases and J by 6 bases, with 9 bases between. DNA for the CDR3: TGTGCCACCAGCAGAGACAGGGTCGGTCAGCCCCAGCATTTT. This codes for CATSRDRVGQPQHF.

The chain employs TRBV28 and TRBJ1-2, with D hard to call. The CDR3 contains 13 residues. Trimming took off 6 bases at V and 2 bases at J, with 10 bases between the two ends. Per germline, CDR1 MDHEN and CDR2 SYDVKM. This CDR3 reads CASRAPTNYGYTF. The DNA of the CDR3 is TGTGCCAGCAGAGCCCCGACAAACTATGGCTACACCTTC.

This clone was observed a few times. This chain links TRBV4-2 with TRBJ2-7, with TRBD1 identical over 7 bases. The CDR3 is made up of 15 amino acids. J lost 0 bases, V lost 3 bases, and 5 bases had no gene match. Germline CDR1 reads LGHNA; CDR2 reads YNFKEQ. The CDR3 bases are TGTGCCAGCAGCCAGGAGACAGGGACCTCCTACGAGCAGTACTTC. Protein: CASSQETGTSYEQYF.

The chain couples TRBV7-9 to TRBJ1-1; tentatively, D is TRBD1 (6 bases). The CDR3 consists of 13 residues. Germline V lookup: CDR1 SEHNR, CDR2 FQNEAQ (reference sequence). With 5 bases removed from V and 4 bases from J, the gap between germline ends came to 11 bases. The CDR3 sequence: CASSTTGSTEAFF. CDR3 nucleotides: TGTGCCAGCAGCACTACAGGGAGCACTGAAGCTTTCTTT.

The table lists this clone with a count of one. The chain uses TRBV19 and TRBJ1-2; D remains ambiguous. Trimming removed 6 bases from V and 3 bases from J, with 5 bases in between. The CDR3 has 11 amino acids. Germline assignment: CDR1 LNHDA and CDR2 SQIVND (reference sequence). The CDR3 protein is CASSSDYGYTF. In nucleotides, the CDR3 is TGTGCCAGTAGCTCAGACTATGGCTACACCTTC.

The rearrangement links TRBV3-1 (or the pseudogene TRBV3-2) to TRBJ1-5, with 11 nucleotides matching TRBD1. J was trimmed by 6 bases and V by 6 bases; bases with no gene match: 10. The CDR3 consists of 16 residues. Germline-derived CDR1 and CDR2 are LGHDT and YNNKEL (reference sequence). The CDR3 protein is CASSPDRGQDSQPQHF. Written as DNA, the CDR3 is TGTGCCAGCAGTCCGGACAGGGGGCAGGACAGTCAGCCCCAGCATTTT.

The chain is built from TRBV6-5 and TRBJ2-1, with a weak D call TRBD2 (6 bases). From germline, CDR1 is MNHEY and CDR2 SVGAGI. CDR3 length: 15 amino acids. V was pared by 6 bases and J by 8 bases, with 20 bases between. In DNA form, the CDR3 reads TGTGCCAGCAGCCCACAGGTCCTAGCGACGGATGAGCAGTTCTTC. Its translation is CASSPQVLATDEQFF.

DNA for the CDR3: TGTGCCAGCAGCTTAGGGGCGGGAGCGGGTAATGAGCAGTTCTTC. Protein product: CASSLGAGAGNEQFF. V is TRBV13 and J is TRBJ2-1, with 7 bases lining up with TRBD2. Germline V gene data show CDR1 as PRHDT and CDR2 as FYEKMQ (reference sequence). The CDR3 contains 15 residues. With 0 bases clipped from V and 7 bases from J, the junction kept 6 bases outside the gene matches.

Comment on this clone: The sample holds other DNA sequences that translate to the same CDR3. This chain uses TRBV12-3 or TRBV12-4 with TRBJ1-1; D gene uncertain. The ends were cut back, 5 bases at V and 1 base at J, with 8 bases in the middle. CDR3 length equals 13 residues. CDR3 region: CASSLTGNTEAFF. For the CDR3, the DNA is TGTGCCAGCAGTCTGACTGGGAACACTGAAGCTTTCTTT.